This TCR beta chain is from a study of blood T cell repertoires in COVID-19. Clones were read by immunoSEQ multiplex PCR, and TCRdb kept only the in-frame ones, dropping some. Of 140,000 to 150,000 clones listed, around 90% were seen once; the top ten hold about 1.7%. This CDR3 is built from 18 residues. Germline assignment: CDR1 LNHDA and CDR2 SQIVND (reference sequence). V shed 6 bases, J shed 4 bases, and the junction held 15 bases outside the gene matches. The chain couples TRBV19 to TRBJ2-5; TRBD1 matches 12 bases. This receptor was identified in a man aged 70 or older with acute or convalescent COVID-19. The sequenced sample was peripheral blood. CDR3 DNA sequence: TGTGCCAGTAGAGCACCACCGGGACAGGGGGCAGGAGGAGAGACCCAGTACTTC. It codes for CASRAPPGQGAGGETQYF.